The 25 T cell receptor beta chains below come from one sample, sequenced in a study of cytomegalovirus exposure and HLA in healthy donors. Use of 60 Vbeta and 13 Jbeta primers characterized the PCR. The protocol was immunoSEQ multiplex PCR, while the TCRdb copy is restricted to in-frame clones and leaves out a portion. The table includes 100,000 to 130,000 clones, under 85% detected once. The source material was PBMCs. Source of these receptors: a male donor in good health and CMV-seronegative.

This chain connects TRBV11-3 to TRBJ2-3; perhaps TRBD1 as D (5 bases). Trimming cost V 7 bases and J 0 bases, with 8 bases left between them. Per germline, CDR1 SGHNT and CDR2 YENEEA. The CDR3 covers 13 residues. CDR3 nucleotides: TGTGCCAGCAAGGGGTCCAGCACAGATACGCAGTATTTT. Its translation is CASKGSSTDTQYF.

This clone has just a few counts. The chain recombines TRBV5-4 with TRBJ2-3; 9 bases are a match to TRBD2. The CDR3 is 16 residues long. The V and J ends lost 4 bases and 4 bases, in that order; junction bases with no gene match: 10. CDR1 SGHNT and CDR2 YYREEE come from the germline V gene (reference sequence). CDR3 in amino acids: CASSDLIAGAADTQYF. The CDR3 coding sequence is TGTGCCAGCAGCGATCTTATAGCGGGAGCCGCAGATACGCAGTATTTT.

The rearrangement uses TRBV6-5 and TRBJ2-7; D possibly corresponds to TRBD1 (6 bases). This CDR3 has 13 residues. Germline values: CDR1 MNHEY, CDR2 SVGAGI. With 6 bases removed from V and 6 bases from J, the gap between germline ends came to 15 bases. CDR3 nucleotides: TGTGCCAGCAGCCTAACCAGGGGTTCCGAGCAGTACTTC. It is translated as CASSLTRGSEQYF.

The chain couples TRBV11-2 to TRBJ2-5; TRBD1 aligns across 9 bases. The end of the DNA is better explained by TRBJ2-7, so the J call may be wrong. Germline V gene sequence: CDR1 SGHAT, CDR2 FQNNGV. The CDR3 sequence is 14 residues long. The CDR3 DNA follows: TGTGCCAGCAGCTTCACAGGGGGCAGGGACGAGCAGTACTTC. Amino acids: CASSFTGGRDEQYF.

The rearrangement links TRBV27 to TRBJ2-1; 7 nucleotides align to TRBD2. V lost 3 bases, J lost 4 bases, and 9 bases stayed unmatched. The length of the CDR3 is 16 residues. The germline gives CDR1 MNHEY, CDR2 SMNVEV (reference sequence). CDR3 sequence (DNA): TGTGCCAGCAGTTTTTCCCGTGGGAGGGCTTACAATGAGCAGTTCTTC. This sequence encodes CASSFSRGRAYNEQFF.

The V call is TRBV29-1, the J call TRBJ2-5; 8 nucleotides align to TRBD1. The J call may not be correct, given that the DNA end is closer to TRBJ2-7. Germline CDR1 is SQVTM and CDR2 is ANQGSEA. The CDR3 is 15 residues long. The CDR3 reads CSVEDDRGYTYEQYF. The CDR3 region has the DNA TGCAGCGTTGAAGACGACAGGGGCTATACCTACGAGCAGTACTTC.

The table lists this clone with a count of one. CDR3 DNA: TGTGCCAGCAGCCGACTAGCGGATGTATACGAGCAGTACTTC. Translation gives CASSRLADVYEQYF. The rearrangement links TRBV6-1 to TRBJ2-7, with 9 bases aligning to TRBD2. Germline V lookup: CDR1 MNHNS, CDR2 SASEGT. The junction had 7 bases not matched to a gene; V was cut back by 6 bases and J by 4 bases. The length of the CDR3 is 14 residues.

The chain carries TRBV14 and TRBJ1-3; TRBD1 aligns across 8 bases. The CDR3 extends over 16 amino acids. The germline gives CDR1 SGHDN, CDR2 FVKESK. Germline trimming cut 2 bases from V and 2 bases from J; bases unmatched to any gene: 5. The CDR3 DNA reads TGTGCCAGCAGCCAAAGAGGACAGGGTACTGGAAACACCATATATTTT. Its protein product is CASSQRGQGTGNTIYF.

This rearrangement joins TRBV7-8 to TRBJ1-1; no firm D call. This CDR3 has 15 residues. Germline assignment: CDR1 SGHVS and CDR2 FQNEAQ. V was pared by 1 base and J by 4 bases, with 13 bases between. DNA of the CDR3: TGTGCCAGCAGCTTAGTTCCTGGGTCGGGCACTGAAGCTTTCTTT. The encoded protein is CASSLVPGSGTEAFF. Full variable domain (outside the CDR3, taken from reference TRBV7-8 and TRBJ1-1): GAGVSQSPRYKVAKRGQDVALRCDPISGHVSLFWYQQALGQGPEFLTYFQNEAQLDKSGLPSDRFFAERPEGSVSTLKIQRTQQEDSAVYLCASSLVPGSGTEAFFGQGTRLTVV.

The chain joins TRBV6-4 to TRBJ1-2; weak D call: TRBD1 (5 bases). Germline loops: CDR1 MRHNA, CDR2 SNTAGT. V lost 2 bases to trimming and J lost 4 bases, with 5 bases between them. This CDR3 is 12 amino acids long. The CDR3 sequence: CASSDRGYGYTF. The CDR3 DNA is TGTGCCAGCAGTGACAGGGGCTATGGCTACACCTTC.

The chain has TRBV5-4 and TRBJ2-1; D might be TRBD1 (6 bases). The CDR3 sequence is 16 residues long. The V end lost 3 bases, the J end lost 5 bases, and 18 bases lay between the germline ends. CDR1 SGHNT and CDR2 YYREEE come from the germline V gene (reference sequence). CDR3 amino acids: CASSSPRDTLNNEQFF. CDR3 nucleotide sequence: TGTGCCAGCAGCTCGCCCCGGGACACACTCAACAATGAGCAGTTCTTC.

The chain recombines TRBV5-1 with TRBJ1-1; D call uncertain. Looked up from germline, CDR1 is SGHRS and CDR2 is YFSETQ. This CDR3 contains 14 residues. Trimming took off 5 bases at V and 0 bases at J, with 11 bases between the two ends. In DNA, the CDR3 is TGCGCCAGCAGAATGGGCCTTATGAACACTGAAGCTTTCTTT. It yields the protein CASRMGLMNTEAFF.

This sequence joins TRBV5-1 and TRBJ2-5; 7 bases line up with TRBD1. CDR1 and CDR2 from the germline V gene are SGHRS and YFSETQ. This CDR3 is 14 amino acids long. V dropped 3 bases and J dropped 4; count of bases not matched to a gene: 6. CDR3 in amino acids: CASSSLTGPETQYF. The CDR3 DNA is TGCGCCAGCAGCTCCCTGACAGGGCCAGAGACCCAGTACTTC.

The chain joins TRBV7-9 to TRBJ2-1; 8 nucleotides align to TRBD1. With 3 bases clipped from V and 2 bases from J, the junction kept 6 bases outside the gene matches. The CDR3 loop spans 16 amino acids. Germline CDR1 is SEHNR and CDR2 is FQNEAQ (reference sequence). CDR3 DNA: TGTGCCAGCAGCTTTATGGAGGGACAGGCCTACAATGAGCAGTTCTTC. Amino acids: CASSFMEGQAYNEQFF. Looking up the rest from reference TRBV7-9 and TRBJ2-1 gives the full variable domain: DTGVSQNPRHKITKRGQNVTFRCDPISEHNRLYWYRQTLGQGPEFLTYFQNEAQLEKSRLLSDRFSAERPKGSFSTLEIQRTEQGDSAMYLCASSFMEGQAYNEQFFGPGTRLTVL.

The chain joins TRBV28 to TRBJ2-2; TRBD1 is a possible D gene (6 bases). Germline V lookup: CDR1 MDHEN, CDR2 SYDVKM. The V and J ends lost 5 bases and 5 bases respectively, with 15 bases between them. This CDR3 spans 15 amino acids. The chain's CDR3 is CASSPYDRLTGELFF. CDR3 nucleotides: TGTGCCAGCAGTCCTTACGACAGGCTGACCGGGGAGCTGTTTTTT.

The rearrangement uses TRBV12-5 and TRBJ2-7; D gene uncertain. CDR3 length equals 14 residues. V gave up 1 base and J gave up 1 base, with 8 bases separating them. Germline-derived CDR1 and CDR2 are LGHNT and FRNRAP. The DNA for the CDR3 is TGTGCTAGTGGTTTGGCTCTGACATCCTACGAGCAGTACTTC. Its protein is CASGLALTSYEQYF. The whole variable domain, remainder taken from reference TRBV12-5 and TRBJ2-7, is DARVTQTPRHKVTEMGQEVTMRCQPILGHNTVFWYRQTMMQGLELLAYFRNRAPLDDSGMPKDRFSAEMPDATLATLKIQPSEPRDSAVYFCASGLALTSYEQYFGPGTRLTVT.

Here the CDR3 reads CASSRARSGRASGTDTQYF. The DNA of the CDR3 is TGTGCCAGCAGTCGTGCCCGTAGCGGGAGGGCCTCTGGCACAGATACGCAGTATTTT. The chain joins TRBV27 to TRBJ2-3, with 11 bases identical to TRBD2. The CDR3 is 19 residues long. The germline V gene has CDR1 MNHEY and CDR2 SMNVEV (reference sequence). The J segment lost 1 base and the V segment lost 5 bases, leaving 14 bases of the junction unmatched.

J is TRBJ1-2 and V is TRBV5-1; 7 positions match TRBD1. CDR1 and CDR2 from the germline V gene are SGHRS and YFSETQ. The CDR3 covers 15 residues. V was pared by 4 bases and J by 5 bases, with 11 bases of the junction left unmatched. The CDR3 bases are TGCGCCAGCAGCATCGGGACAGCCCTGACGTATGGCTACACCTTC. Protein: CASSIGTALTYGYTF.

This rearrangement joins TRBV5-6 to TRBJ2-1; D gene unclear. The CDR3 extends over 15 amino acids. The V end lost 0 bases, the J end lost 0 bases, and 7 bases lay between the germline ends. The germline CDR1 and CDR2 sequences are SGHDT and YYEEEE. The CDR3 sequence: CASSLDPGSYNEQFF. DNA for the CDR3: TGTGCCAGCAGCTTGGACCCCGGCTCCTACAATGAGCAGTTCTTC. The full variable domain, in which reference TRBV5-6 and TRBJ2-1 provide the parts outside the CDR3, is DAGVTQSPTHLIKTRGQQVTLRCSPKSGHDTVSWYQQALGQGPQFIFQYYEEEERQRGNFPDRFSGHQFPNYSSELNVNALLLGDSALYLCASSLDPGSYNEQFFGPGTRLTVL.

This chain uses TRBV7-3 with TRBJ1-2, with TRBD1 matching 7 bases. Germline values: CDR1 SGHTA, CDR2 FQGTGA. Trimming at V came to 4 bases and at J to 4 bases, leaving 3 bases not matched to a gene. The CDR3 sequence is 13 residues long. CDR3 bases: TGTGCCAGCAGCTACAGGGGCTCCTATGGCTACACCTTC. Its protein is CASSYRGSYGYTF.

The gene calls are TRBV12-5 and TRBJ1-1; D remains unclear. The CDR3 contains 13 residues. V was pared by 1 base and J by 4 bases, with 7 bases between. Germline V gene data show CDR1 as LGHNT and CDR2 as FRNRAP. The CDR3 spells CASGLELTTEAFF. DNA of the CDR3: TGTGCTAGTGGTTTGGAACTTACCACTGAAGCTTTCTTT. The variable domain in full, completed from reference TRBV12-5 and TRBJ1-1, reads DARVTQTPRHKVTEMGQEVTMRCQPILGHNTVFWYRQTMMQGLELLAYFRNRAPLDDSGMPKDRFSAEMPDATLATLKIQPSEPRDSAVYFCASGLELTTEAFFGQGTRLTVV.

This chain links TRBV4-1 with TRBJ2-5, with 10 bases identical to TRBD2. The V gene end was trimmed by 0 bases and the J gene end by 1 base; junction bases not matched to a gene: 5. Germline V gene sequence: CDR1 MGHRA, CDR2 YSYEKL. The CDR3 has 17 amino acids. CDR3 amino acids: CASSQEETSGRQETQYF. As DNA, the CDR3 is TGCGCCAGCAGCCAAGAAGAGACTAGCGGGCGCCAAGAGACCCAGTACTTC.

The chain uses TRBV19 and TRBJ1-5; 7 bases fit TRBD1. The V gene end was trimmed by 5 bases and the J gene end by 0 bases; junction bases not matched to a gene: 7. Germline-derived CDR1 and CDR2 are LNHDA and SQIVND (reference sequence). The CDR3 extends over 16 amino acids. The chain's CDR3 is CASSLLTGYSNQPQHF. As DNA, the CDR3 is TGTGCCAGTAGTCTACTGACAGGGTATAGCAATCAGCCCCAGCATTTT.

The chain couples TRBV27 to TRBJ1-2; a possible D gene is TRBD1 (5 bases). Germline CDR1 MNHEY, CDR2 SMNVEV (reference sequence). V lost 3 bases, J lost 8 bases, and 13 bases lay in between. This CDR3 region has 13 residues. CDR3 DNA: TGTGCCAGCAGTTTTTATAGTGGGGGGGGCTACACCTTC. Amino acids: CASSFYSGGGYTF.

The chain links TRBV2 to TRBJ2-7; 10 nucleotides line up with TRBD1. CDR1 is SNHLY, CDR2 FYNNEI, per germline. The CDR3 spans 13 residues. The trim removed 7 bases at V and 5 bases at J, leaving 5 bases unmatched. The CDR3 nucleotides read TGTGCCAGCACCCGGGACAGGGGAGACGAGCAGTACTTC. Translation gives CASTRDRGDEQYF.